These T cell receptor beta chains were read from a single sample in a study of neurological immune-mediated disorders. TCRdb re-derived calls from the 5' RACE reads in MiXCR, one entry per CDR3 protein. The sample lists 85,000 to 90,000 distinct CDR3 sequences, around 3.4% occurring once. Input material: PBMCs. The receptors shown here come from a woman aged 50 to 60 with multiple sclerosis. CDR3s include the opening cysteine and the closing phenylalanine or tryptophan. D genes are given only for firm matches. Size values are once, few and many counts, or a class for expanded clones, and some rows have none.

. | many | TRBJ2-7 | TRBV5-8 | CASSFGDGYYEQYF | TGTGCCAGCAGCTTTGGGGACGGCTACTACGAGCAGTACTTC
TRBD2 | many | TRBJ2-1 | TRBV12-3/TRBV12-4 | CASGSGGQFF | TGTGCCAGCGGGTCGGGGGGGCAGTTCTTC
. | many | TRBJ2-3 | TRBV7-2 | CASSRSGETTDTQYF | TGTGCCAGCTCCCGATCGGGGGAGACCACAGATACGCAGTATTTT
. | many | TRBJ2-2 | TRBV12-5 | CASGLGAETGELFF | TGTGCTAGTGGTTTGGGGGCGGAGACCGGGGAGCTGTTTTTT
. | few | TRBJ2-3 | TRBV27 | CASTTGRRNTDTQYF | TGTGCCAGCACCACCGGACGCCGGAACACAGATACGCAGTATTTT
. | many | TRBJ1-3 | TRBV5-6 | CASSPEGSGNTIYF | TGTGCCAGCAGCCCGGAGGGCTCTGGAAACACCATATATTTT
. | few | TRBJ1-1 | TRBV12-3/TRBV12-4 | CASSHHGSTEAFF | TGTGCCAGCAGTCACCACGGGAGCACTGAAGCTTTCTTT
TRBD1 | many | TRBJ2-2 | TRBV12-3/TRBV12-4 | CASSWDRVKTGELFF | TGTGCCAGCAGTTGGGACAGAGTCAAAACCGGGGAGCTGTTTTTT
TRBD1 | once | TRBJ2-1 | TRBV7-3 | CASSLTDGVAGGGNEQFF | TGTGCCAGCAGCTTAACGGATGGGGTAGCAGGGGGTGGAAATGAGCAGTTCTTC
. | many | TRBJ2-7 | TRBV3-1 | CASSPEGRVYEQYF | TGTGCCAGCAGCCCCGAGGGCAGGGTCTACGAGCAGTACTTC
. | many | TRBJ2-5 | TRBV2 | CASRGGVTETQYF | TGTGCCAGCAGGGGCGGGGTCACGGAGACCCAGTACTTC
TRBD2 | many | TRBJ2-7 | TRBV4-3 | CASSQGPGGPREQYF | TGCGCCAGCAGCCAAGGCCCGGGGGGGCCGCGGGAGCAGTACTTC
. | many | TRBJ2-3 | TRBV7-7 | CASSYLTGDTQYF | TGTGCTAGCAGCTACTTGACTGGAGATACGCAGTATTTT
TRBD1 | many | TRBJ2-2 | TRBV5-5 | CASSRGTGGTGELFF | TGTGCCAGCAGCCGCGGGACAGGGGGCACCGGGGAGCTGTTTTTT
TRBD1 | many | TRBJ1-5 | TRBV28 | CASSFSAGGINQPQHF | TGTGCCAGCAGTTTTTCGGCAGGGGGGATAAATCAGCCCCAGCATTTT
. | many | TRBJ2-5 | TRBV11-3 | CASSWGDQYQETQYF | TGTGCCAGCAGCTGGGGGGACCAGTACCAAGAGACCCAGTACTTC
. | many | TRBJ1-1 | TRBV7-6 | CASSYPVPINGAFF | TGTGCCAGCAGCTATCCTGTCCCCATCAACGGAGCTTTCTTT
TRBD2 | many | TRBJ2-7 | TRBV20-1 | CSARDGTSGTEQYF | TGCAGTGCTAGAGACGGGACTAGCGGAACCGAGCAGTACTTC
. | many | TRBJ1-3 | TRBV20-1 | CSATQGDVTGNTIYF | TGCAGTGCTACTCAGGGAGACGTTACTGGAAACACCATATATTTT
. | many | TRBJ1-1 | TRBV10-3 | CATLLQGNTEAFF | TGTGCCACTCTGCTACAGGGGAACACTGAAGCTTTCTTT
. | many | TRBJ2-3 | TRBV7-9 | CASRPGFTDTQYF | TGTGCCAGCCGTCCTGGGTTCACAGATACGCAGTATTTT
. | many | TRBJ1-1 | TRBV5-6 | CASSLVDSGTEAFF | TGTGCCAGCAGCTTGGTCGACAGTGGGACTGAAGCTTTCTTT
TRBD1 | many | TRBJ2-5 | TRBV7-9 | CASRDGTAQETQYF | TGTGCCAGCAGGGATGGGACAGCTCAAGAGACCCAGTACTTC
. | many | TRBJ2-3 | TRBV9 | CASSVAPSTDTQYF | TGTGCCAGCAGCGTAGCTCCAAGCACAGATACGCAGTATTTT
TRBD1 | many | TRBJ2-3 | TRBV4-1 | CASIPGTGGTDTQYF | TGCGCCAGCATACCCGGGACAGGAGGCACAGATACGCAGTATTTT
TRBD2 | many | TRBJ2-7 | TRBV20-1 | CSAMRLSGGLTHYEQYF | TGCAGTGCCATGAGGCTGAGCGGGGGCTTGACCCACTACGAGCAGTACTTC
. | few | TRBJ2-5 | TRBV4-2 | CASSQGLGRGETQYF | TGTGCCAGCAGCCAGGGATTAGGGCGGGGCGAGACCCAGTACTTC
TRBD1 | many | TRBJ2-5 | TRBV5-1 | CASSRLARQGQETQYF | TGCGCCAGCAGCCGACTCGCCCGACAGGGACAAGAGACCCAGTACTTC
. | many | TRBJ1-1 | TRBV5-5 | CASILLGTGTEAFF | TGTGCCAGCATCCTCCTAGGGACCGGGACAGAAGCTTTCTTT
. | many | TRBJ2-7 | TRBV7-2 | CASSTLYEQYF | TGTGCCAGCAGCACCCTGTACGAGCAGTACTTC
TRBD2 | . | TRBJ2-5 | TRBV20-1 | CSATSGGNQETQYF | TGCAGTGCTACTAGCGGGGGGAACCAAGAGACCCAGTACTTC
TRBD2 | many | TRBJ2-5 | TRBV5-1 | CASSLSGGGQETQYF | TGCGCCAGCAGCTTGTCTGGGGGGGGACAAGAGACCCAGTACTTC
. | many | TRBJ2-3 | TRBV5-1 | CASSLRADTQYF | TGCGCCAGCAGCCTAAGGGCAGATACGCAGTATTTT
TRBD2 | many | TRBJ2-1 | TRBV15 | CATSLPLGLAGGPRNEQFF | TGTGCCACCAGCCTCCCCCTCGGACTAGCGGGGGGGCCTCGGAATGAGCAGTTCTTC
. | many | TRBJ2-1 | TRBV12-3/TRBV12-4 | CASTISYSDNEQFF | TGTGCCAGCACGATCTCCTACAGCGACAATGAGCAGTTCTTC
. | many | TRBJ2-3 | TRBV20-1 | CSSSGPYTDTQYF | TGCAGTAGTAGTGGGCCGTACACAGATACGCAGTATTTT
TRBD2 | many | TRBJ2-7 | TRBV7-6 | CASSLLQGLAYYEQYF | TGTGCCAGCAGCTTATTGCAGGGACTAGCATACTACGAGCAGTACTTC